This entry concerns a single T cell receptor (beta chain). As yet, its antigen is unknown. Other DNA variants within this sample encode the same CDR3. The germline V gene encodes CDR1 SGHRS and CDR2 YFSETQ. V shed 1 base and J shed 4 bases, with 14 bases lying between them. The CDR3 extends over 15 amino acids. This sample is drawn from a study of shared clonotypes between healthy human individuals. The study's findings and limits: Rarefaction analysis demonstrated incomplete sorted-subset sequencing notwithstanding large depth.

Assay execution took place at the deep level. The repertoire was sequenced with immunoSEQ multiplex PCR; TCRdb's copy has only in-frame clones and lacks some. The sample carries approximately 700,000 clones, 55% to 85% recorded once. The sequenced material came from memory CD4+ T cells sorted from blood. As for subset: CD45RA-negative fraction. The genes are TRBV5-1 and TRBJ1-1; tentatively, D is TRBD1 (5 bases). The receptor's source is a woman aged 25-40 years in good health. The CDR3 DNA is TGCGCCAGCAGCTTGAGGGGCAGGGAGGGCACTGAAGCTTTCTTT. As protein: CASSLRGREGTEAFF.